The next 5 T cell receptor beta chains were all read from a single sample in a study of regulatory T cells in long-lasting Graves disease. Construction of the TCR beta libraries employed iRepertoire HTBI primers in conjunction with Arm-PCR of CDR3 regions. Each CDR3 protein is one row after TCRdb ran MiXCR on the multiplex PCR reads. This sample carries roughly 400,000 distinct CDR3 sequences, around 20% of them seen once, and the ten largest clones take around an eighth. The time point is: persistent/refractory GD, antithyroid drugs over 5 years with positive TRAb. Preparation of the TCR library used RNA extracted from PBMCs. Sequencing used peripheral blood mononuclear cells (PBMCs), obtained when the disease was refractory, from a patient treated with antithyroid drugs. The receptors here all came from a female donor with Graves disease.

This clonotype was seen only a few times. This CDR3 is CATSDLRDGAYEQYF. CDR3 DNA: TGTGCCACCAGTGATTTAAGGGACGGAGCCTACGAGCAGTACTTC. V is TRBV24-1 and J is TRBJ2-7; D is perhaps TRBD1 or TRBD2 (5 bases each). The CDR3 totals 15 residues. V was cut by 1 base and J by 2 bases, with 11 bases left in between. Germline V CDR1 and CDR2: KGHDR, SFDVKD.

J is TRBJ2-1 and V is TRBV7-2, with no clear D. Trimming stripped 1 base from V and 9 bases from J, with 13 bases between. CDR1 is SGHTA, CDR2 FQGNSA, per germline. CDR3 length equals 14 residues. The CDR3 loop reads CASSLGVRSGEQFF. The DNA for the CDR3 is TGTGCCAGCAGCTTAGGTGTGAGGTCCGGTGAGCAGTTCTTC.

This clonotype has just a few counts. The chain combines TRBV19 with TRBJ2-7; TRBD1 matches 7 bases. Germline CDR1 and CDR2: LNHDA and SQIVND (reference sequence). This CDR3 is built from 16 residues. Losses at the gene ends were 5 bases for V and 2 bases for J; bases not matched to a gene: 12. The CDR3 loop reads CASSASNRGPAYEQYF. The DNA of the CDR3 is TGTGCCAGTAGTGCGTCCAACAGGGGTCCTGCCTACGAGCAGTACTTC.

The V call is TRBV27, the J call TRBJ2-7, with 9 bases identical to TRBD1. Trimming at V came to 6 bases and at J to 2 bases, leaving 11 bases not matched to a gene. The CDR3 is made up of 16 amino acids. The germline V gene has CDR1 MNHEY and CDR2 SMNVEV (reference sequence). The CDR3 reads CASRIPGQGFAYEQYF. The DNA for the CDR3 is TGTGCCAGCAGGATTCCGGGACAGGGTTTCGCCTACGAGCAGTACTTC.

As for this clonotype: One end of the junction is discordant with germline, which a read error may explain. The chain couples TRBV5-1 to TRBJ2-5, with D unclear. Germline V CDR1 and CDR2: SGHRS, YFSETQ. The CDR3 length is 8 residues. CDR3 protein: CASNHGDF. In DNA, the CDR3 is TGCGCCAGCAACCACGGAGACTTC.